These 30 T cell receptor beta chains came from one sample sequenced in a study of blood T cell repertoires in COVID-19. The repertoire was sequenced with immunoSEQ multiplex PCR; TCRdb's copy has only in-frame clones and lacks some. This table holds over 85,000 clones, approximately 85% found once. The sample taken for sequencing was peripheral blood. These receptors all stem from a man aged 55 to 70 with acute or convalescent COVID-19.

The V call is TRBV21-1, the J call TRBJ2-1; no DNA check was done on the table's D call, TRBD2. TRBV21-1 is classified as a pseudogene. This CDR3 has 17 residues. CDR3 DNA sequence: TGTGCCAGCAAGGGACAGGCCGGGACTAGCGATAACAATGAGCAGTTCTTC. This encodes CASKGQAGTSDNNEQFF.

The CDR3 DNA is TGTGCCAGCAGTGGGGAAGCGGGGGCGAGGGTTCGGGCTTTCTTT. Protein: CASSGEAGARVRAFF. This chain connects TRBV2 to TRBJ1-1; tentatively, D is TRBD1 (6 bases). This CDR3 is built from 15 residues. Trimming took off 4 bases at V and 11 bases at J, with 23 bases between the two ends. Germline CDR1 is SNHLY and CDR2 is FYNNEI.

The chain uses TRBV27 and TRBJ1-2, with TRBD1 identical over 7 bases. Looked up from germline, CDR1 is MNHEY and CDR2 is SMNVEV (reference sequence). CDR3 length equals 12 residues. Trimming removed 5 bases from V and 5 bases from J; junction bases left unmatched: 2. The chain's CDR3 is CASSPTGYGYTF. The DNA for the CDR3 is TGTGCCAGCAGTCCGACAGGGTATGGCTACACCTTC.

The gene calls are TRBV6-5 and TRBJ1-6; D gene ambiguous. The CDR3 has 15 amino acids. The germline V and J ends were trimmed by 3 bases and 5 bases, with 11 bases remaining between them. Per germline, CDR1 MNHEY and CDR2 SVGAGI. The DNA of the CDR3 is TGTGCCAGCAGTTATTACGGGTCCCATAATTCACCCCTCCACTTT. Amino acids: CASSYYGSHNSPLHF.

This clone was observed a single time. This sequence joins TRBV6-5 and TRBJ1-4; 11 bases are a match to TRBD1. Germline V gene data show CDR1 as MNHEY and CDR2 as SVGAGI. V was pared by 8 bases and J by 6 bases, with 8 bases of the junction left unmatched. The CDR3 consists of 15 residues. The DNA of the CDR3 is TGTGCCAGCCGGGACAGGGGGGCGCGCGATGAAAAACTGTTTTTT. Translated: CASRDRGARDEKLFF.

The J gene is TRBJ1-2, the V gene TRBV29-1; possible D gene TRBD1, 5 bases. The V end was cut by 7 bases, the J end by 6 bases, with 21 bases between. The germline V gene encodes CDR1 SQVTM and CDR2 ANQGSEA. The CDR3 has 14 residues. DNA for the CDR3: TGCAGCGCCAAACTACAGGTTCCTCCCCATGGCTACACCTTC. It encodes CSAKLQVPPHGYTF.

The chain is built from TRBV4-1 and TRBJ2-2; 11 bases line up with TRBD1. The CDR3 has 14 residues. Germline CDR1 MGHRA, CDR2 YSYEKL. V shed 7 bases, J shed 6 bases, and the junction held 4 bases outside the gene matches. As DNA, the CDR3 is TGCGCCAGCATGGGACAGGGGGTTGCCGGGGAGCTGTTTTTT. Protein sequence: CASMGQGVAGELFF.

V usage is TRBV6-2 or TRBV6-3 and J usage is TRBJ2-5; 7 bases line up with TRBD2. Unmatched junction bases numbered 17, after V lost 5 bases and J lost 5 bases. Germline V gene lookup returns CDR1 MNHEY and CDR2 SVGEGT. CDR3 length: 17 amino acids. Written as DNA, the CDR3 is TGTGCCAGCAGTCCGCCTCGGGGCAGCGGGGTTCCGGAGACCCAGTACTTC. Translating gives CASSPPRGSGVPETQYF.

There are many counts of this clone. The chain links TRBV19 to TRBJ2-7; D uncertain. Between the trimmed V and J ends, which lost 5 bases and 2 bases, there was a span of 13 bases. The CDR3 extends over 14 amino acids. In germline, CDR1 is LNHDA, CDR2 SQIVND (reference sequence). CDR3 in amino acids: CASSAATKPYEQYF. DNA of the CDR3: TGTGCCAGTAGTGCGGCCACTAAACCCTACGAGCAGTACTTC.

The chain uses TRBV7-9 and TRBJ2-3; perhaps TRBD1 as D (5 bases). V dropped 5 bases and J dropped 7 bases, with 16 bases sitting between them. The germline V gene encodes CDR1 SEHNR and CDR2 FQNEAQ (reference sequence). This CDR3 is built from 14 residues. CDR3 amino acids: CASSDRTAQNTQYF. CDR3 nucleotide sequence: TGTGCCAGCAGCGACAGAACCGCACAAAATACGCAGTATTTT.

The gene calls are TRBV18 and TRBJ1-6, with 7 bases fitting TRBD1. The J segment lost 4 bases and the V segment lost 6 bases, leaving 6 bases of the junction unmatched. From germline, CDR1 is KGHSH and CDR2 LQKENI. The CDR3 is made up of 15 amino acids. CDR3 sequence reads: CASSQTGMYNSPLHF. The CDR3 DNA reads as TGTGCCAGCTCTCAGACAGGGATGTATAATTCACCCCTCCACTTT.

The V and J genes are TRBV5-5 and TRBJ2-7; 8 bases match TRBD2. V lost 2 bases to trimming and J lost 3 bases; unmatched junction nucleotides: 10. CDR3 length: 16 amino acids. Germline V CDR1 and CDR2: SGHKS, YYEKEE (reference sequence). CDR3 DNA sequence: TGTGCCAGCAGCTTCTTTAGCGGGACGATCCTCTACGAGCAGTACTTC. Its translation is CASSFFSGTILYEQYF.

The chain joins TRBV10-3 to TRBJ2-3; D is ambiguous. The CDR3 has 12 amino acids. CDR1 ENHRY and CDR2 SYGVKD come from the germline V gene. V dropped 5 bases and J dropped 5 bases, with 8 bases sitting between them. CDR3 amino acids: CAISNLEDTQYF. CDR3 bases: TGTGCCATCAGTAACTTAGAAGATACGCAGTATTTT.

The chain uses TRBV6-5 and TRBJ2-7; unclear D gene. Germline CDR1 reads MNHEY; CDR2 reads SVGAGI. V lost 10 bases and J 3 bases, leaving 13 bases between the germline ends. This CDR3 has 12 amino acids. CDR3 in DNA: TGTGCCACCCAGGATCTGTACTACGAGCAGTACTTC. It yields the protein CATQDLYYEQYF.

The V gene is TRBV10-3, the J gene TRBJ1-1; 7 nucleotides align to TRBD1. The V segment lost 4 bases and the J segment 3 bases; nucleotides outside the gene matches: 5. CDR3 length equals 14 residues. The V gene's germline CDR1 is ENHRY and CDR2 SYGVKD. The CDR3 sequence: CAISGVDRDTEAFF. The CDR3 DNA reads as TGTGCCATCAGTGGAGTTGACAGGGACACTGAAGCTTTCTTT.

This clone was recorded only once. V and J are TRBV27 and TRBJ2-7, with TRBD1 matching over 9 bases. V shed 6 bases, J shed 6 bases, and the junction held 12 bases outside the gene matches. This CDR3 has 15 amino acids. Germline CDR1 and CDR2: MNHEY and SMNVEV (reference sequence). The CDR3 loop reads CASSQPTGGNGEQYF. CDR3 bases: TGTGCCAGCAGCCAACCGACAGGGGGGAACGGCGAGCAGTACTTC.

The rearrangement links TRBV19 to TRBJ2-6; D is possibly TRBD1 (5 bases). This CDR3 has 15 residues. Per germline, CDR1 LNHDA and CDR2 SQIVND (reference sequence). V dropped 1 base and J dropped 3 bases, with 7 bases sitting between them. The CDR3 nucleotides are TGTGCCAGTAGTATAGCAGGGCATGGGGCCAACGTCCTGACTTTC. Translation: CASSIAGHGANVLTF.

The V call is TRBV2, the J call TRBJ2-1, with TRBD1 matching 9 bases. This CDR3 spans 13 amino acids. Trimming removed 6 bases from V and 7 bases from J; junction bases left unmatched: 4. Germline assignment: CDR1 SNHLY and CDR2 FYNNEI. CDR3 bases: TGTGCCAGCAGCCTACAGGGGGCGAATGAGCAGTTCTTC. It specifies CASSLQGANEQFF. Based on the CDR3 plus reference TRBV2 and TRBJ2-1, the full variable domain is EPEVTQTPSHQVTQMGQEVILRCVPISNHLYFYWYRQILGQKVEFLVSFYNNEISEKSEIFDDQFSVERPDGSNFTLKIRSTKLEDSAMYFCASSLQGANEQFFGPGTRLTVL.

V and J are TRBV30 and TRBJ2-7, with 7 bases fitting TRBD1. CDR3 length: 13 amino acids. V lost 5 bases to trimming and J lost 5 bases; unmatched junction nucleotides: 9. The V gene's germline CDR1 is GTSNPN and CDR2 SVGIG (reference sequence). CDR3 sequence (DNA): TGTGCCTGGGGCCGGGCACAGGGGAACGAGCAGTACTTC. This gives the protein CAWGRAQGNEQYF.

V usage is TRBV3-1 (or the pseudogene TRBV3-2) and J usage is TRBJ1-5; unclear D gene. V was pared by 0 bases and J by 5 bases, with 17 bases between. This CDR3 spans 17 amino acids. Per the germline V gene, CDR1 is LGHDT and CDR2 is YNNKEL (reference sequence). The CDR3 protein is CASSQDNPYSGDQPQHF. CDR3 bases: TGTGCCAGCAGCCAAGATAACCCCTACAGCGGCGATCAGCCCCAGCATTTT.

This clone was seen a few times. The chain uses TRBV27 and TRBJ1-1; D call uncertain. V was trimmed by 3 bases and J by 4 bases, leaving 12 bases between them. The CDR3 length is 14 residues. Germline CDR1 and CDR2: MNHEY and SMNVEV (reference sequence). CDR3 sequence (DNA): TGTGCCAGCAGTTTGGTCCCAGCGCGCACTGAAGCTTTCTTT. Protein product: CASSLVPARTEAFF.

The V gene is TRBV28, the J gene TRBJ2-2, with a tentative D call TRBD1 (5 bases). With 4 bases removed from V and 6 bases from J, the gap between germline ends came to 21 bases. The germline gives CDR1 MDHEN, CDR2 SYDVKM. The CDR3 spans 17 residues. The CDR3 DNA reads as TGTGCCAGCAGTTCCCGGCAGGGATCTCTAGGCGCCGGGGAGCTGTTTTTT. This codes for CASSSRQGSLGAGELFF.

The gene calls are TRBV18 and TRBJ1-1; perhaps TRBD1 as D (5 bases). CDR1 and CDR2 from the germline V gene are KGHSH and LQKENI. CDR3 length equals 15 residues. V gave up 3 bases and J gave up 5 bases, with 16 bases separating them. CDR3 sequence reads: CASSPRGGEETEAFF. In nucleotides, the CDR3 is TGTGCCAGCTCACCCCGTGGAGGGGAGGAAACTGAAGCTTTCTTT. Full variable domain (rest looked up from reference TRBV18 and TRBJ1-1): NAGVMQNPRHLVRRRGQEARLRCSPMKGHSHVYWYRQLPEEGLKFMVYLQKENIIDESGMPKERFSAEFPKEGPSILRIQQVVRGDSAAYFCASSPRGGEETEAFFGQGTRLTVV.

The chain has TRBV3-1 (or the pseudogene TRBV3-2) and TRBJ2-1; perhaps TRBD2 as D (6 bases). With 0 bases removed from V and 4 bases from J, the gap between germline ends came to 16 bases. From germline, CDR1 is LGHDT and CDR2 YNNKEL (reference sequence). This CDR3 region has 17 residues. CDR3 amino acids: CASSQDYGLPRYNEQFF. The CDR3 nucleotides read TGTGCCAGCAGCCAAGATTACGGACTACCGAGGTACAATGAGCAGTTCTTC.

The chain employs TRBV5-1 and TRBJ2-7; TRBD1 matches 12 bases. CDR1 SGHRS and CDR2 YFSETQ come from the germline V gene. Unmatched junction bases numbered 4, after V lost 4 bases and J lost 2 bases. The CDR3 is 15 residues long. The CDR3, as DNA: TGCGCCAGCAGCCGGAGGGACAGGGGGCCCTACGAGCAGTACTTC. Protein product: CASSRRDRGPYEQYF.

This clone was observed a few times. The CDR3 nucleotides are TGTGCCAGCAGTTACTCGTCCCCACGGAGAGACATTCAGTACTTC. Encoded protein: CASSYSSPRRDIQYF. This chain links TRBV6-5 with TRBJ2-4; D is uncertain. CDR1 is MNHEY and CDR2 is SVGAGI in the germline V gene. The V end was cut by 0 bases, the J end by 8 bases, with 14 bases between. The CDR3 consists of 15 residues.

The chain uses TRBV19 and TRBJ1-1; TRBD1 agrees at 11 bases. CDR3 length: 15 residues. J gave up 3 bases and V 6 bases, and 6 bases lay outside the gene matches. CDR1 is LNHDA and CDR2 is SQIVND in the germline V gene (reference sequence). CDR3 protein: CASRPDRGLHTEAFF. The DNA of the CDR3 is TGTGCCAGTAGGCCGGACAGGGGGCTTCACACTGAAGCTTTCTTT.

V is TRBV7-2 and J is TRBJ1-3; 7 bases match TRBD1. This CDR3 is 15 amino acids long. CDR1 and CDR2 (germline): SGHTA, FQGNSA. V trimming: 5 bases; J trimming: 3 bases; junction bases outside the gene matches: 7. The CDR3 spells CASSPQTGIGNTIYF. CDR3 in DNA: TGTGCCAGCAGCCCCCAGACAGGGATTGGAAACACCATATATTTT.

The chain couples TRBV19 to TRBJ1-5; 9 bases line up with TRBD1. CDR3 length equals 15 residues. Unmatched junction bases numbered 7, after V lost 6 bases and J lost 4 bases. Germline loops: CDR1 LNHDA, CDR2 SQIVND (reference sequence). CDR3 amino acids: CASRTDRGENQPQHF. CDR3 sequence (DNA): TGTGCCAGTAGGACGGACAGGGGCGAGAATCAGCCCCAGCATTTT.

The chain has TRBV7-2 and TRBJ2-2; 11 bases map to TRBD2. The CDR3 contains 17 residues. Germline V lookup: CDR1 SGHTA, CDR2 FQGNSA. The V gene end was trimmed by 7 bases and the J gene end by 1 base; junction bases not matched to a gene: 8. DNA for the CDR3: TGTGCCAGCATCAAGGGACTAGCGGTAAAGAACACCGGGGAGCTGTTTTTT. Amino acid sequence: CASIKGLAVKNTGELFF. The full variable domain, its missing parts supplied by reference TRBV7-2 and TRBJ2-2, is GAGVSQSPSNKVTEKGKDVELRCDPISGHTALYWYRQSLGQGLEFLIYFQGNSAPDKSGLPSDRFSAERTGGSVSTLTIQRTQQEDSAVYLCASIKGLAVKNTGELFFGEGSRLTVL.